These 21 T cell receptor beta chains came from one sample sequenced in a study of blood T cell repertoires in COVID-19. TCRdb's copy holds only in-frame clones and misses some; the assay was immunoSEQ multiplex PCR. The sample consists of approximately 270,000 clones, over 80% of them appearing once. The sequencing sample was made of PBMCs or T cells enriched from blood (not recorded which). These receptors were obtained from a human donor in a cohort exposed to, infected with or recovered from COVID-19 (not recorded which). The donor label of this sample is uncertain.

The genes are TRBV19 and TRBJ2-1; 7 bases are shared with TRBD1. J gave up 0 bases and V 7 bases, and 6 bases lay outside the gene matches. The CDR3 spans 15 residues. Germline V lookup: CDR1 LNHDA, CDR2 SQIVND (reference sequence). CDR3 loop: CASTRQGFSYNEQFF. The CDR3 DNA is TGTGCCAGTACCCGACAGGGATTCTCCTACAATGAGCAGTTCTTC.

The table lists this clone with a few counts. The rearrangement links TRBV15 to TRBJ2-4; D is possibly TRBD1 (6 bases). V was clipped by 3 bases and J by 0 bases, with 15 bases between them. In germline, CDR1 is LNHNV, CDR2 YYDKDF (reference sequence). CDR3 size: 17 residues. The CDR3 loop reads CATSSLAGDLAKNIQYF. In nucleotides, the CDR3 is TGTGCCACCAGCAGTCTAGCAGGGGATCTAGCCAAAAACATTCAGTACTTC.

The chain combines TRBV18 with TRBJ2-3; no clear D gene. The V gene's germline CDR1 is KGHSH and CDR2 LQKENI. Between the trimmed V and J ends, which lost 4 bases and 6 bases, there was a span of 5 bases. The length of the CDR3 is 11 residues. CDR3 DNA: TGTGCCAGCTCACGTTCGGATACGCAGTATTTT. Protein product: CASSRSDTQYF.

V and J are TRBV12-5 and TRBJ1-2; D call uncertain. Trimming left V 0 bases short and J 7 bases short, with 9 bases between. There are 13 residues in the CDR3. The germline gives CDR1 LGHNT, CDR2 FRNRAP. CDR3 protein: CASGLVRGSGYTF. CDR3 bases: TGTGCTAGTGGTTTGGTAAGAGGATCTGGCTACACCTTC.

CDR3 nucleotides: TGTGCCAGCAGCGCTGCGCTAGGCAAGCAGTACTTC. Amino acids: CASSAALGKQYF. The rearrangement uses TRBV3-1 (or the pseudogene TRBV3-2) and TRBJ2-7, with D unclear. This CDR3 contains 12 residues. Looked up from germline, CDR1 is LGHDT and CDR2 is YNNKEL (reference sequence). Trimming took 5 bases from V and 8 from J, leaving 13 bases between them.

This chain connects TRBV7-9 to TRBJ1-2, with no clear D. This CDR3 has 13 amino acids. Looked up from germline, CDR1 is SEHNR and CDR2 is FQNEAQ (reference sequence). V lost 5 bases, J lost 2 bases, and 9 bases lay in between. CDR3 nucleotide sequence: TGTGCCAGCAGCGTTGAACAGAACTATGGCTACACCTTC. Its translation is CASSVEQNYGYTF. Filled out from reference TRBV7-9 and TRBJ1-2, the complete variable domain reads DTGVSQNPRHKITKRGQNVTFRCDPISEHNRLYWYRQTLGQGPEFLTYFQNEAQLEKSRLLSDRFSAERPKGSFSTLEIQRTEQGDSAMYLCASSVEQNYGYTFGSGTRLTVV.

The V gene is TRBV7-8, the J gene TRBJ1-5, with D possibly being TRBD1 (6 bases). The CDR3 spans 16 residues. V was trimmed by 1 base and J by 5 bases, leaving 15 bases between them. Germline values: CDR1 SGHVS, CDR2 FQNEAQ. The CDR3 here is CASSLGSQGLYQPQHF. The CDR3 nucleotides are TGTGCCAGCAGCTTAGGATCGCAGGGGCTTTATCAGCCCCAGCATTTT.

This sequence joins TRBV4-2 and TRBJ2-3, with TRBD2 identical over 7 bases. CDR3 length: 17 amino acids. Germline V gene sequence: CDR1 LGHNA, CDR2 YNFKEQ. Trimming removed 0 bases from V and 6 bases from J; junction bases left unmatched: 12. In DNA form, the CDR3 reads TGTGCCAGCAGCCAAGATCTTTTAGCGGGCGAACGGGATACGCAGTATTTT. The encoded protein is CASSQDLLAGERDTQYF.

The chain has TRBV25-1 and TRBJ2-2; TRBD2 might be the D (6 bases). V was pared by 4 bases and J by 6 bases, with 12 bases between. The germline gives CDR1 MGHDK, CDR2 SYGVNS. The CDR3 spans 14 residues. The CDR3 is CASSAPGEPGELFF. In DNA, the CDR3 is TGTGCCAGCAGTGCCCCGGGAGAGCCCGGGGAGCTGTTTTTT. Filled out from reference TRBV25-1 and TRBJ2-2, the complete variable domain reads EADIYQTPRYLVIGTGKKITLECSQTMGHDKMYWYQQDPGMELHLIHYSYGVNSTEKGDLSSESTVSRIRTEHFPLTLESARPSHTSQYLCASSAPGEPGELFFGEGSRLTVL.

The chain couples TRBV5-1 to TRBJ2-7, with D maybe TRBD2 (5 bases). Trimming removed 2 bases from V and 2 bases from J, with 11 bases in between. The CDR3 runs 14 residues. The germline V gene encodes CDR1 SGHRS and CDR2 YFSETQ. The CDR3 nucleotides are TGCGCCAGCAGCTTCGGACTCAAAACCTACGAGCAGTACTTC. This encodes CASSFGLKTYEQYF.

The chain couples TRBV25-1 to TRBJ2-3; maybe TRBD1 (5 bases). Germline V gene lookup returns CDR1 MGHDK and CDR2 SYGVNS. The CDR3 runs 18 residues. Trimming took 2 bases from V and 0 from J, leaving 18 bases between them. In DNA, the CDR3 is TGTGCCAGCAGTGAAGTTGGCAATGACAGAACTAGCACAGATACGCAGTATTTT. It specifies CASSEVGNDRTSTDTQYF.

This clone was observed a handful of times. The chain carries TRBV27 and TRBJ2-1; D remains unclear. The CDR3 runs to 12 residues. The V gene lost 6 bases and the J gene lost 9 bases, with 12 bases spanning the gap. Germline V gene lookup returns CDR1 MNHEY and CDR2 SMNVEV (reference sequence). CDR3 amino acids: CASSPGGGEQFF. The CDR3 DNA follows: TGTGCCAGCAGCCCCGGCGGCGGTGAGCAGTTCTTC.

A few counts support this clone. This chain joins TRBV29-1 and TRBJ1-2; 9 bases are a match to TRBD1. V dropped 6 bases and J dropped 0; count of bases not matched to a gene: 14. CDR1 is SQVTM, CDR2 ANQGSEA, per germline. The CDR3 length is 17 residues. CDR3 coding DNA: TGCAGCGTCGCTGGACAGGGGCGGGCCTTAACTAACTATGGCTACACCTTC. It translates to CSVAGQGRALTNYGYTF.

The rearrangement links TRBV2 to TRBJ1-2, with D tentatively TRBD1 (5 bases). In germline, CDR1 is SNHLY, CDR2 FYNNEI. This CDR3 contains 15 residues. The V end was cut by 7 bases, the J end by 2 bases, with 17 bases between. CDR3 loop: CASKAKGSFNYGYTF. In DNA, the CDR3 is TGTGCCAGCAAAGCGAAGGGGTCCTTCAACTATGGCTACACCTTC.

This chain uses TRBV12-3 or TRBV12-4 with TRBJ1-5; D might be TRBD1 (5 bases). The CDR3 length is 12 residues. The V end was cut by 5 bases, the J end by 9 bases, with 11 bases between. CDR3 coding DNA: TGTGCCAGCAGTCCTCCCGGGGGGCCCCAGCATTTT. Encoded protein: CASSPPGGPQHF.

The J gene is TRBJ2-2, the V gene TRBV18; tentatively, D is TRBD1 (5 bases). The CDR3 runs 15 residues. The V gene's germline CDR1 is KGHSH and CDR2 LQKENI. With 4 bases removed from V and 0 bases from J, the gap between germline ends came to 9 bases. This CDR3 is CASSLGVANTGELFF. In DNA, the CDR3 is TGTGCCAGCTCACTAGGGGTCGCGAACACCGGGGAGCTGTTTTTT.

This sequence joins TRBV19 and TRBJ2-7; 7 positions match TRBD1. This CDR3 contains 13 residues. Germline CDR1 is LNHDA and CDR2 is SQIVND (reference sequence). V lost 5 bases, J lost 5 bases, and 6 bases stayed unmatched. The CDR3 sequence: CASSWTGRNEQYF. CDR3 nucleotide sequence: TGTGCCAGTAGTTGGACAGGTCGCAACGAGCAGTACTTC. Full variable domain (outside the CDR3, taken from reference TRBV19 and TRBJ2-7): DGGITQSPKYLFRKEGQNVTLSCEQNLNHDAMYWYRQDPGQGLRLIYYSQIVNDFQKGDIAEGYSVSREKKESFPLTVTSAQKNPTAFYLCASSWTGRNEQYFGPGTRLTVT.

Comment on this clone: Other nucleotide sequences in the sample specify the same CDR3. This chain links TRBV19 with TRBJ1-1; 7 positions match TRBD1. Germline V gene sequence: CDR1 LNHDA, CDR2 SQIVND (reference sequence). This CDR3 has 12 amino acids. V lost 6 bases to trimming and J lost 8 bases; unmatched junction nucleotides: 6. The CDR3 here is CASSIGTAEAFF. The DNA of the CDR3 is TGTGCCAGTAGCATCGGGACAGCCGAAGCTTTCTTT.

CDR3 nucleotides: TGTGCCAGCAGTTACTGGACAGGGACAGGGAGGAACGAGCAGTACTTC. It specifies CASSYWTGTGRNEQYF. The chain recombines TRBV6-2 or TRBV6-3 with TRBJ2-7; 9 positions match TRBD1. The CDR3 is made up of 16 amino acids. With 1 base clipped from V and 5 bases from J, the junction kept 9 bases outside the gene matches. Germline V gene sequence: CDR1 MNHEY, CDR2 SVGEGT.

This clone was seen only once. V is TRBV5-6 and J is TRBJ1-4; tentative D call: TRBD1 (6 bases). CDR1 is SGHDT and CDR2 is YYEEEE in the germline V gene. The CDR3 has 14 amino acids. The germline V and J ends were trimmed by 4 bases and 4 bases, with 11 bases remaining between them. CDR3 in amino acids: CASSPGQNNEKLFF. CDR3 coding DNA: TGTGCCAGCAGCCCCGGACAGAATAATGAAAAACTGTTTTTT.

V is TRBV19 and J is TRBJ1-5; TRBD1 matches 10 bases. The CDR3 length is 15 residues. Germline V gene lookup returns CDR1 LNHDA and CDR2 SQIVND (reference sequence). Trimming at V came to 6 bases and at J to 6 bases, leaving 8 bases not matched to a gene. The CDR3 sequence is CASRTGQGKAQPQHF. The CDR3 nucleotides are TGTGCCAGTAGGACGGGACAGGGGAAGGCTCAGCCCCAGCATTTT.